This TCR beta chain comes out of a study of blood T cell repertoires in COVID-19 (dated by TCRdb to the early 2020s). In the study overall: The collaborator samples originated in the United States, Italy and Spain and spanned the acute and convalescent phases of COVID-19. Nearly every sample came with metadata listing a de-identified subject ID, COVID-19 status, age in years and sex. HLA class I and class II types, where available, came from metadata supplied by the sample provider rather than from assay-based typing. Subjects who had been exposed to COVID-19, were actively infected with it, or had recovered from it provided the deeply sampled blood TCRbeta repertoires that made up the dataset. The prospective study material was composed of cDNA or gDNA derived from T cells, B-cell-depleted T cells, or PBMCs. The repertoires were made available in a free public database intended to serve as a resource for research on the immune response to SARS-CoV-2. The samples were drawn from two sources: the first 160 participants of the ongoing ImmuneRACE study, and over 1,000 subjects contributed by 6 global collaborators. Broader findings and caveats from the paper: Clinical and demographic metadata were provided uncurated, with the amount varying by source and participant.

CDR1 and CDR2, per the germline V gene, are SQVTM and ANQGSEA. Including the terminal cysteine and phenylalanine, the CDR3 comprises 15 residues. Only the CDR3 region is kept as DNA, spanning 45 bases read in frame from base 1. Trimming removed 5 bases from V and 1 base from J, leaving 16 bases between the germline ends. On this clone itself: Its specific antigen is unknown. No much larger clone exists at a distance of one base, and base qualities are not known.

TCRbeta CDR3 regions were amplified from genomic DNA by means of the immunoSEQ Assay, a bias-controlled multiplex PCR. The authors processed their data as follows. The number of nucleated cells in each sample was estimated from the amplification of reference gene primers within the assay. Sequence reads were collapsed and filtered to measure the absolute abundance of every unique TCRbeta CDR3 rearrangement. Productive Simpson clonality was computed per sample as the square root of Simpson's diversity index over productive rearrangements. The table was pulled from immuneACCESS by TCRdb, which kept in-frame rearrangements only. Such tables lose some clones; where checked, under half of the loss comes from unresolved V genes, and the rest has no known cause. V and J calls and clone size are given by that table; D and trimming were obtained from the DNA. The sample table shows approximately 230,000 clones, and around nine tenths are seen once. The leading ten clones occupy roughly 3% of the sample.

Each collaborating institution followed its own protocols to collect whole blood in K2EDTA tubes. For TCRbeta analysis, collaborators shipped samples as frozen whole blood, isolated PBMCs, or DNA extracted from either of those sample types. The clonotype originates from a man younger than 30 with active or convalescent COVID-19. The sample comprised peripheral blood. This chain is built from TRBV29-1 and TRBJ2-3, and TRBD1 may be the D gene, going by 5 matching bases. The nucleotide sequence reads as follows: TGCAGCGTTAAACAGGCCGAAAAGGGCACAGATACGCAGTATTTT. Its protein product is CSVKQAEKGTDTQYF.